This TCR beta chain was captured by sequencing in a study of control samples from healthy donors and cancer patients. The V end lost 6 bases, the J end lost 5 bases, and 16 bases lay between the germline ends. Germline CDR1 reads MNHEY; CDR2 reads SVGAGI. The CDR3 extends over 14 amino acids. The repertoire was sequenced with immunoSEQ multiplex PCR; TCRdb's copy has only in-frame clones and lacks some. Among roughly 450,000 clones, around nine tenths were seen once, and the ten largest hold about 6.3%. This clonotype was sampled from a man between 35 and 55 years old with head and neck cancer. Source material: PBMCs. The V call is TRBV6-5, the J call TRBJ1-2, with TRBD1 as a possible D gene (5 bases). CDR3 in amino acids: CASSSPGGTYGYTF. CDR3 nucleotides: TGTGCCAGCAGCTCCCCGGGTGGGACTTATGGCTACACCTTC.